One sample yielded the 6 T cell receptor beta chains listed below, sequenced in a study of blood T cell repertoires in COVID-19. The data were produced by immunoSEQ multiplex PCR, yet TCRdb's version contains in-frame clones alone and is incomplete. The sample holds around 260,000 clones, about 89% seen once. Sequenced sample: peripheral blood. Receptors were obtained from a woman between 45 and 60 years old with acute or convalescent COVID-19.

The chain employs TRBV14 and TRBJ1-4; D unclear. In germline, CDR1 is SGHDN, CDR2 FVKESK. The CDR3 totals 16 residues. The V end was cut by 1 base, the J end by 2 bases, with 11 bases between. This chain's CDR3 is CASSQGLTATNEKLFF. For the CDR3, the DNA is TGTGCCAGCAGCCAAGGCCTTACAGCCACTAATGAAAAACTGTTTTTT.

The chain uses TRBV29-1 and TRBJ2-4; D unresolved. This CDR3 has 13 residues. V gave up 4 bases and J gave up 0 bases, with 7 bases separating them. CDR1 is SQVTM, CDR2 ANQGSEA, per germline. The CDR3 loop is CSVGGLAKNIQYF. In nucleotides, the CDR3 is TGCAGCGTTGGTGGGCTAGCCAAAAACATTCAGTACTTC.

CDR3: CASSIAGRPSSYEQYF. CDR3 DNA: TGTGCCAGTAGTATAGCCGGCAGGCCAAGCTCCTACGAGCAGTACTTC. This sequence joins TRBV19 and TRBJ2-7; D is ambiguous. CDR1 and CDR2 from the germline V gene are LNHDA and SQIVND (reference sequence). This CDR3 spans 16 amino acids. V gave up 1 base and J gave up 0 bases, with 13 bases separating them. Supplemented by reference TRBV19 and TRBJ2-7, the full variable domain reads DGGITQSPKYLFRKEGQNVTLSCEQNLNHDAMYWYRQDPGQGLRLIYYSQIVNDFQKGDIAEGYSVSREKKESFPLTVTSAQKNPTAFYLCASSIAGRPSSYEQYFGPGTRLTVT.

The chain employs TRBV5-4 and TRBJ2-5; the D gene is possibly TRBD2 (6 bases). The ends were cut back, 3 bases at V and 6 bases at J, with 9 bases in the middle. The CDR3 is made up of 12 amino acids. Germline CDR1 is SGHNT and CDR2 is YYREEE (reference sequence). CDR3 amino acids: CASSWDSKTQYF. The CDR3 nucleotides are TGTGCCAGCAGCTGGGACTCCAAGACCCAGTACTTC.

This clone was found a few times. The CDR3 DNA reads TGTGCCAGCAGCTTCCGGCAGGCTCAATACTCTGGAAACACCATATATTTT. Amino acids: CASSFRQAQYSGNTIYF. This sequence joins TRBV11-2 and TRBJ1-3; D unclear. The CDR3 length is 17 residues. V was trimmed by 3 bases and J by 0 bases, leaving 15 bases between them. Germline V gene sequence: CDR1 SGHAT, CDR2 FQNNGV.

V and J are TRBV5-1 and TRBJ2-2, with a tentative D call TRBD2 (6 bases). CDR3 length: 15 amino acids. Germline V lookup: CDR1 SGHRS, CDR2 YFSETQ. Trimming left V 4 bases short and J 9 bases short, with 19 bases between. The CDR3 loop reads CASSPGQGLSRELFF. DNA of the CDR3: TGCGCCAGCAGCCCCGGACAAGGACTAAGCCGGGAGCTGTTTTTT.